A selection of T cell receptor beta chains follows, all from one sample in a study of T-cell reconstitution after alpha-beta-depleted transplantation in children. TCRdb fed the PCR reads into MiXCR, producing one record per CDR3 protein. The sample carries more than 200,000 distinct CDR3 sequences, roughly 23% recorded once. The sequenced sample was PBMCs, obtained before TCRalphabeta/CD19-depleted stem cell transplant. Receptors originate from a girl aged 2 to 10 with Fanconi anemia, due to receive a stem cell transplant. The CDR3 runs from the conserved cysteine through the conserved F or W. D genes are given only for firm matches. Clone size is given for some rows only: seen once, a few or many times, or a class if the clone is expanded.

clone size,D gene,J gene,V gene,CDR3 protein,CDR3 DNA
many,.,TRBJ2-1,TRBV12-3/TRBV12-4,CASSLVERNEQFF,TGTGCCAGCAGTTTGGTTGAACGGAATGAGCAGTTCTTC
.,.,TRBJ2-7,TRBV20-1,CSGTRDTYEQYF,TGCAGTGGAACCCGGGACACCTACGAGCAGTACTTC
many,.,TRBJ1-1,TRBV20-1,CSAREMIPTGNTEAFF,TGCAGTGCTAGAGAAATGATACCGACAGGTAACACTGAAGCTTTCTTT
few,TRBD1,TRBJ1-4,TRBV29-1,CSVDPGGEGYLFF,TGCAGCGTTGACCCAGGGGGCGAAGGGTATCTGTTTTTT
many,TRBD1,TRBJ2-3,TRBV2,CASRSGQGVDTDTQYF,TGTGCCAGCAGAAGTGGACAGGGGGTAGACACAGATACGCAGTATTTT
many,TRBD2,TRBJ2-3,TRBV20-1,CSASGRAGTDTQYF,TGCAGTGCTAGCGGGAGGGCTGGCACAGATACGCAGTATTTT
.,TRBD1,TRBJ2-1,TRBV7-9,CASSHRDRGRNEQFF,TGTGCCAGCAGCCACCGGGACAGGGGGCGTAATGAGCAGTTCTTC
few,.,TRBJ1-3,TRBV29-1,CSVATGLRNTIYF,TGCAGCGTTGCGACAGGACTAAGAAACACCATATATTTT
.,.,TRBJ2-2,TRBV10-2,CASSVRGSTGELFF,TGCGCCAGCAGTGTGCGGGGAAGCACCGGGGAGCTGTTTTTT
many,TRBD1,TRBJ1-5,TRBV20-1,CSAMSGTGKSNQPQHF,TGCAGTGCTATGAGCGGGACAGGGAAGAGCAATCAGCCCCAGCATTTT
.,.,TRBJ1-2,TRBV20-1,CSIQGLHRRGYTF,TGCAGTATCCAAGGGCTGCATAGGCGTGGCTACACCTTC
.,.,TRBJ2-3,TRBV4-2,CASSQVKSGNTDTQYF,TGTGCCAGCAGCCAAGTAAAGTCGGGCAACACAGATACGCAGTATTTT
.,.,TRBJ2-3,TRBV7-2,CASSLVASPYTDTQYF,TGTGCCAGCAGCTTAGTAGCTAGCCCATACACAGATACGCAGTATTTT
.,.,TRBJ2-5,TRBV25-1,CASSEWAGRRIQETQYF,TGTGCCAGCAGTGAATGGGCAGGGAGACGTATCCAAGAGACCCAGTACTTC
few,.,TRBJ2-1,TRBV28,CASSLVSAGSQHNEQFF,TGTGCCAGCAGTTTAGTTTCGGCGGGGTCGCAACACAATGAGCAGTTCTTC
.,TRBD2,TRBJ2-3,TRBV9,CASSVSWTSGDMDTQYF,TGTGCCAGCAGCGTATCTTGGACTAGCGGGGATATGGATACGCAGTATTTT